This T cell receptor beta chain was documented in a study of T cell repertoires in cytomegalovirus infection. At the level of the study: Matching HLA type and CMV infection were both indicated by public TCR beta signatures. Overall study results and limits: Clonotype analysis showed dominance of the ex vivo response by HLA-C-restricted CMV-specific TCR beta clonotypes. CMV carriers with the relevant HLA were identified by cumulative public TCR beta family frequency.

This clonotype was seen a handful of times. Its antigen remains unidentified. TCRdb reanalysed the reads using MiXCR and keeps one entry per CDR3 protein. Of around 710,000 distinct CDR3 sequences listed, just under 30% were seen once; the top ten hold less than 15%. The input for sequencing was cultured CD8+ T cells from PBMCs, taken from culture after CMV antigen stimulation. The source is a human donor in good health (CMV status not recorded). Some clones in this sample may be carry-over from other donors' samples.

The CDR3 sequence: CASSIGLAGGPRNTDTQYF. CDR3 nucleotides: TGTGCCAGCAGCATAGGACTAGCGGGGGGGCCGCGGAACACAGATACGCAGTATTTT. V and J are TRBV7-9 and TRBJ2-3, with 15 bases lining up with TRBD2. Germline V gives CDR1 SEHNR, CDR2 FQNEAQ (reference sequence). V was clipped by 5 bases and J by 2 bases; unmatched bases: 11. The CDR3 length is 19 residues.